This T cell receptor (beta chain) emerged from a study of human T cells and chemical hapten exposure (dated by TCRdb to the early 2020s). Turning to the overall study: For sensitization, 2% DPC in acetone was applied to a roughly 2 cm by roughly 2 cm area of upper inner arm skin. Weekly therapeutic DPC doses were additionally applied to the scalp of patients throughout the roughly 25-week study period. Patch testing was performed on the upper back with Finn chambers containing 0.01% DPC, and the patch tests were scored after 6 days according to International Contact Dermatitis Research Group standards. Most of the patients in the cohort were female, and the cohort covered alopecia areata with under or over 50% scalp involvement, alopecia totalis and alopecia universalis. The libraries were sequenced as a pool, and the TCR yield per sample differed mostly because of small variations in library volumes within the pool. The study tracked peripheral blood TCR repertoire changes in vivo during primary and secondary sensitization to the hapten diphenylcyclopropenone (DPC) in alopecia patients. Blood samples were taken from patients before sensitization (week 0) and then at 2, 6 and about 24 weeks after DPC sensitization. Around 30 alopecia patients provided blood for TCR sequencing at one to four time points (pre-sensitization, 2, 6 and 24 weeks). Study-level results and caveats: The number of TCRs above 1 in 1000 frequency did not change with DPC sensitization; there was no evidence of global repertoire structure alterations. Compared with pre-sensitization or healthy control sets, expanded TCRs formed significantly more large CDR3 similarity clusters, which is consistent with antigen-driven responses. Repeated subsampling changed both the strength of the expansion versus patch-test correlation and the threshold at which the correlation became significant. The number of PT1 expanded TCRs positively correlated with patch test score, significant at thresholds 8, 16 and 32 but not 4. Because all patients had alopecia, a presumed autoimmune disease, the immune response of the patients might differ from that of healthy individuals.

This clonotype was picked up a small number of times. Its antigen has not been determined. Per-nucleotide qualities are absent, and no much larger clonotype sits a single base away. This specimen's time point label, per the study, means: pre-sensitization, week 0. The sample's treatment or condition label, in plain terms: therapeutic diphenylcyclopropenone sensitization with weekly scalp DPC. Blood at each patch-test visit was drawn before the patch test was applied. Patients were eligible if aged 18 to 70, diagnosed with alopecia and judged suitable for DPC therapy, and pregnant patients were excluded. Unfractionated whole blood was collected in Tempus Blood RNA tubes, and total RNA was extracted from that blood. Libraries were built with RACE. The run used a NextSeq 500. Library preparation attached unique molecular identifiers to individual cDNA molecules for quantitative, reproducible TCR counting. Each blood RNA sample was used to sequence both TCR alpha and TCR beta chains. The source study handled its data this way. Samples had a median of 95,638 TCRs, with a range from about 23,224 to 750,000. V, J and CDR3 annotation of the TCR reads was performed with the Decombinator software suite. For PS versus PT1 abundance plots, all samples were subsampled to the same number of TCRs (28,000). TCRs were defined as expanded if absent before sensitization and observed at least eight times at the 2-week time point. TCRdb itself trimmed the public reads at Q25 with fastp, ran MiXCR and retained productive beta chains. Each entry is one CDR3 protein sequence, shown with its most common DNA and genes. The V and J calls shown here were made by TCRdb, not taken from the authors' results. This sample is represented by around 250,000 distinct CDR3 sequences; roughly 8.9% of them were singletons. In total, the top ten clones hold 2.3% of the sample.

This receptor was taken from a woman aged 35 to 49 with alopecia areata. Some clones in this sample may be carry-over from other donors' samples. Sequencing was performed on whole blood, taken in connection with sensitization to the hapten diphenylcyclopropenone (DPC).

The sequenced DNA: TGTGCCAGCAGTGGGGATGGCAGCTATAATTCACCCCTCCACTTT. Its translation is CASSGDGSYNSPLHF. The chain is assembled from TRBV2 and TRBJ1-6, with the D gene uncertain. CDR1 and CDR2, per the germline V gene, are SNHLY and FYNNEI. Inclusive of the bounding cysteine and phenylalanine, the CDR3 is 15 residues long. Here the CDR3 DNA is all that survives: 45 bases in frame from base 1. The junction shows trimming of 4 bases on V and 3 bases on J, plus 10 bases between the germline ends.